One sample yielded the 24 T cell receptor beta chains listed below, sequenced in a study of shared clonotypes between healthy human individuals. Generated by immunoSEQ multiplex PCR, the TCRdb table keeps only in-frame clones and is missing some. The profile covers millions of clones, with around 96% appearing a single time and about 1.1% taken by the ten largest. CD8 cells regarded as naive lacked CD45RO, were positively chosen for CCR7, and omitted terminally differentiated effector memory CD45RA+ cells. The specimen sequenced was naive CD8+ T cells sorted from blood. These receptor sequences come from a man aged 18 to 30 in good health.

V gene TRBV5-6 combines with J gene TRBJ2-1; maybe TRBD2 (6 bases). The CDR3 runs to 14 residues. Germline CDR1 is SGHDT and CDR2 is YYEEEE. The V gene lost 6 bases and the J gene lost 0 bases, with 10 bases spanning the gap. DNA of the CDR3: TGTGCCAGCACCGCGGGAAGCTCCTACAATGAGCAGTTCTTC. Protein: CASTAGSSYNEQFF.

The chain combines TRBV2 with TRBJ2-7, with D possibly being TRBD2 (5 bases). CDR1 and CDR2 (germline): SNHLY, FYNNEI. The CDR3 sequence is 11 residues long. V dropped 8 bases and J dropped 6 bases, with 11 bases sitting between them. CDR3 loop: CASARVVEQYF. Written as DNA, the CDR3 is TGTGCCAGCGCGAGGGTGGTCGAGCAGTACTTC.

The gene calls are TRBV10-2 and TRBJ2-2, with D possibly being TRBD1 or TRBD2 (6 bases each). V was shortened by 3 bases and J by 7 bases, with 9 bases between the two germline ends. The length of the CDR3 is 13 residues. Per the germline V gene, CDR1 is WSHSY and CDR2 is SAAADI. CDR3 region: CASSEQGGGELFF. In DNA form, the CDR3 reads TGCGCCAGCAGTGAACAGGGAGGCGGGGAGCTGTTTTTT.

V gene TRBV2 combines with J gene TRBJ1-2; perhaps TRBD1 as D (5 bases). CDR1 is SNHLY, CDR2 FYNNEI, per germline. This CDR3 is built from 15 residues. Trimming pared 2 bases from V and 3 bases from J, leaving 13 bases between. CDR3 residues: CASSESWGVDYGYTF. The CDR3 DNA reads TGTGCCAGCAGTGAATCGTGGGGGGTCGACTATGGCTACACCTTC.

Of note for this clone: Possible read error: a much larger clone is one base away. Distinct nucleotide sequences in the sample also encode this CDR3. The chain combines TRBV4-1 with TRBJ2-7; 9 bases agree with TRBD1. This CDR3 comprises 15 residues. Germline assignment: CDR1 MGHRA and CDR2 YSYEKL. V lost 1 base and J lost 3; bases outside the gene matches: 4. For the CDR3, the DNA is TGCGCCAGCAGCCAAGGACAGGGGGAAGGCTACGAGCAGTACTTC. Its translation: CASSQGQGEGYEQYF.

The V gene is TRBV10-2, the J gene TRBJ2-7; 9 nucleotides agree with TRBD1. The germline gives CDR1 WSHSY, CDR2 SAAADI. V shed 2 bases and J 3 bases; nucleotides not matched to a gene: 5. CDR3 size: 15 residues. The CDR3 bases are TGCGCCAGCAGTGAGGTTGGGACAGGGCTCTACGAGCAGTACTTC. It encodes CASSEVGTGLYEQYF.

The chain uses TRBV7-2 and TRBJ1-5; D uncertain. CDR1 is SGHTA, CDR2 FQGNSA, per germline. Trimming stripped 1 base from V and 5 bases from J, with 12 bases between. CDR3 size: 15 residues. CDR3 sequence reads: CASSLVLGVDQPQHF. CDR3 in DNA: TGTGCCAGCAGCTTAGTATTAGGAGTGGATCAGCCCCAGCATTTT.

V usage is TRBV7-9 and J usage is TRBJ1-1, with a weak D call TRBD1 (6 bases). The CDR3 runs 16 residues. V was shortened by 1 base and J by 1 base, with 13 bases between the two germline ends. Germline CDR1 reads SEHNR; CDR2 reads FQNEAQ (reference sequence). The CDR3 protein is CASSLERTDPNTEAFF. The CDR3 nucleotides are TGTGCCAGCAGCTTAGAGCGGACAGATCCGAACACTGAAGCTTTCTTT. Together with reference TRBV7-9 and TRBJ1-1, the CDR3 gives the full variable domain: DTGVSQNPRHKITKRGQNVTFRCDPISEHNRLYWYRQTLGQGPEFLTYFQNEAQLEKSRLLSDRFSAERPKGSFSTLEIQRTEQGDSAMYLCASSLERTDPNTEAFFGQGTRLTVV.

V and J are TRBV6-1 and TRBJ2-7; 13 positions agree with TRBD2. The CDR3 contains 15 residues. CDR1 and CDR2 (germline): MNHNS, SASEGT. The trim removed 5 bases at V and 5 bases at J, leaving 6 bases unmatched. The CDR3: CASSHGLAGDDEQYF. CDR3 in DNA: TGTGCCAGCAGTCATGGACTAGCGGGAGACGACGAGCAGTACTTC.

This sequence joins TRBV30 and TRBJ1-1; D unclear. The germline CDR1 and CDR2 sequences are GTSNPN and SVGIG (reference sequence). The V end was cut by 2 bases, the J end by 0 bases, with 7 bases between. This CDR3 has 13 residues. CDR3 DNA sequence: TGTGCCTGGAGTCATGGCATGAACACTGAAGCTTTCTTT. Protein sequence: CAWSHGMNTEAFF. The full variable domain, completed using reference TRBV30 and TRBJ1-1, is SQTIHQWPATLVQPVGSPLSLECTVEGTSNPNLYWYRQAAGRGLQLLFYSVGIGQISSEVPQNLSASRPQDRQFILSSKKLLLSDSGFYLCAWSHGMNTEAFFGQGTRLTVV.

The rearrangement links TRBV7-9 to TRBJ1-6; D is ambiguous. The CDR3 totals 17 residues. Trimming took 5 bases from V and 0 from J, leaving 14 bases between them. CDR1 is SEHNR and CDR2 is FQNEAQ in the germline V gene (reference sequence). CDR3 loop: CASSPERLGSYNSPLHF. The CDR3 DNA follows: TGTGCCAGCAGCCCGGAGCGGCTGGGCTCCTATAATTCACCCCTCCACTTT.

V and J are TRBV6-5 and TRBJ2-1; 8 bases line up with TRBD1. CDR3 length: 14 amino acids. With 6 bases clipped from V and 9 bases from J, the junction kept 10 bases outside the gene matches. Per germline, CDR1 MNHEY and CDR2 SVGAGI. This CDR3 reads CASRIRQGKTEQFF. The CDR3 DNA follows: TGTGCCAGCAGGATTAGACAGGGGAAGACTGAGCAGTTCTTC.

This chain joins TRBV28 and TRBJ2-2, with D possibly matching TRBD1 (7 bases). Trimming cost V 3 bases and J 5 bases, with 13 bases left between them. Germline CDR1 and CDR2: MDHEN and SYDVKM. The CDR3 runs 15 residues. DNA for the CDR3: TGTGCCAGCAGTTTCAGGGCAGGGGGGACCGGGGAGCTGTTTTTT. Translation: CASSFRAGGTGELFF.

This chain links TRBV4-1 with TRBJ2-2; D is unclear. The CDR3 extends over 13 amino acids. CDR1 and CDR2 from the germline V gene are MGHRA and YSYEKL. Trimming removed 9 bases at V and 0 bases at J, with 8 bases between. The CDR3 DNA reads TGCGCCAGTCACGGAGCGAACACCGGGGAGCTGTTTTTT. Encoded protein: CASHGANTGELFF.

In its sample, this clone was seen once. V usage is TRBV19 and J usage is TRBJ2-3; 12 nucleotides agree with TRBD2. CDR3 length: 16 residues. V gave up 1 base and J gave up 2 bases; unmatched junction bases: 1. In germline, CDR1 is LNHDA, CDR2 SQIVND (reference sequence). The CDR3 here is CASSIGTSGDTDTQYF. DNA of the CDR3: TGTGCCAGTAGTATAGGGACTAGCGGGGACACAGATACGCAGTATTTT.

V and J are TRBV10-3 and TRBJ2-6, with 9 nucleotides matching TRBD1. Germline V gives CDR1 ENHRY, CDR2 SYGVKD. The ends lost 4 bases at V and 4 bases at J; junction bases unmatched: 11. The CDR3 runs to 18 residues. DNA of the CDR3: TGTGCCATCAGTGGAAGGGGACAGGGAGCACCCGGGGCCAACGTCCTGACTTTC. It is translated as CAISGRGQGAPGANVLTF.

The table lists this clone with a count of one. The CDR3 coding sequence is TGCGCCAGCAGCCCAAGAGGGGCCCTGGCGGGAAGCTCCTACGAGCAGTACTTC. Translation gives CASSPRGALAGSSYEQYF. This rearrangement joins TRBV4-1 to TRBJ2-7; TRBD2 might be the D (6 bases). Germline V gene data show CDR1 as MGHRA and CDR2 as YSYEKL. The CDR3 spans 18 residues. V was cut by 4 bases and J by 0 bases, with 22 bases left in between.

This clone is a singleton in its sample. The genes are TRBV18 and TRBJ2-5; 7 nucleotides match TRBD1. Losses at the gene ends were 0 bases for V and 1 base for J; bases not matched to a gene: 5. CDR3 length: 16 residues. From germline, CDR1 is KGHSH and CDR2 LQKENI. The CDR3 DNA reads TGTGCCAGCTCACCACCGAGGGACAGCTTCCAAGAGACCCAGTACTTC. Protein sequence: CASSPPRDSFQETQYF.

V is TRBV7-6 and J is TRBJ2-7; 10 nucleotides match TRBD2. This CDR3 has 15 residues. With 4 bases clipped from V and 6 bases from J, the junction kept 9 bases outside the gene matches. CDR1 and CDR2 (germline): SGHVS, FNYEAQ. CDR3 region: CASSWGSGGATEQYF. The CDR3 nucleotides read TGTGCCAGCAGCTGGGGGAGCGGGGGGGCCACCGAGCAGTACTTC.

V is TRBV29-1 and J is TRBJ2-5; TRBD2 matches 7 bases. V gave up 4 bases and J gave up 5 bases; unmatched junction bases: 4. CDR1 is SQVTM, CDR2 ANQGSEA, per germline. The CDR3 loop spans 12 amino acids. The CDR3 bases are TGCAGCGTTGCGGGGGGAGGGGAGACCCAGTACTTC. This codes for CSVAGGGETQYF.

CDR3 residues: CASSITADSSYGYTF. The CDR3 DNA reads TGTGCCAGTAGTATCACAGCGGATTCAAGCTATGGCTACACCTTC. The chain uses TRBV19 and TRBJ1-2; no clear D. This CDR3 is 15 amino acids long. Germline CDR1 is LNHDA and CDR2 is SQIVND (reference sequence). The V and J ends lost 3 bases and 4 bases respectively, with 15 bases between them.

Comment on this clone: Other DNA sequences within the sample encode an identical CDR3. The V gene is TRBV19, the J gene TRBJ2-1; D is unclear. The CDR3 is 15 amino acids. V lost 0 bases, J lost 0 bases, and 6 bases lay in between. Per germline, CDR1 LNHDA and CDR2 SQIVND (reference sequence). CDR3 region: CASSIDLDSYNEQFF. For the CDR3, the DNA is TGTGCCAGTAGTATAGATCTTGACTCCTACAATGAGCAGTTCTTC.

About this clone itself: Other DNA sequences in the same sample also yield this CDR3. The CDR3 sequence: CASSLRQGVYEQYF. The CDR3 DNA follows: TGCGCCAGCAGCCTGAGACAGGGGGTCTACGAGCAGTACTTC. The rearrangement joins TRBV4-1 to TRBJ2-7; 9 positions agree with TRBD1. Germline lookup yields CDR1 MGHRA and CDR2 YSYEKL. This CDR3 region has 14 residues. Germline trimming cut 4 bases from V and 3 bases from J; bases unmatched to any gene: 4.

The chain uses TRBV27 and TRBJ2-1; D perhaps matches TRBD1 (5 bases). The CDR3 covers 13 residues. V was pared by 6 bases and J by 4 bases, with 10 bases between. CDR1 and CDR2 from the germline V gene are MNHEY and SMNVEV (reference sequence). The CDR3 region is CASRDIGYNEQFF. The CDR3, as DNA: TGTGCCAGCAGGGACATAGGGTACAATGAGCAGTTCTTC.